This TCR beta chain emerged from a study of long-term antiretroviral therapy in people with HIV. The length of the CDR3 is 14 residues. Germline values: CDR1 SQVTM, CDR2 ANQGSEA. V lost 1 base and J 4 bases, leaving 13 bases between the germline ends. Survey level was the resolution at which the v3.0 immunoSEQ assay ran. It was roughly 35,000-50,000 T-cell genomes per sample that sequencing targeted. Assay used: immunoSEQ multiplex PCR; TCRdb lists only in-frame clones, some missing. The sample includes 20,000 to 30,000 clones, around 88% of them seen just once. Study-level findings and limits: Repertoires from HIV showed CDR3 length ranges narrower than those of controls. The study found that diversity rose after ART but stayed below transplant donor controls.

Notes on this clone: The antigen remains unidentified.

All donors provided no fewer than one pre-ART and no fewer than two post-ART PBMC samples. The chain carries TRBV29-1 and TRBJ1-2; D not certain. This sequence was found in a man aged 18 to 29 with HIV. Sequenced material: unsorted PBMCs, taken 3 years after starting antiretroviral therapy. CDR3 sequence reads: CSVEAPGRIYGYTF. The CDR3 bases are TGCAGCGTTGAAGCTCCTGGTCGGATCTATGGCTACACCTTC.